This T cell receptor beta chain was observed in a study of response to subunit inactivated influenza vaccine. The table lists this clonotype with many counts. TCRdb passed the RT-PCR reads through MiXCR, listing each CDR3 protein once. The table shows 150,000 to 200,000 distinct CDR3 sequences, with 9.5% to 12% occurring only once. Germline-derived CDR1 and CDR2 are SNHLY and FYNNEI. J gave up 6 bases and V 4 bases, and 10 bases lay outside the gene matches. The CDR3 totals 15 residues. This chain joins TRBV2 and TRBJ2-3, with 7 bases identical to TRBD1. The starting material was CD8+ T cells sorted from PBMCs, obtained less than 30 months after vaccination. The sequence derives from a man in his fifties or sixties who received an inactivated influenza vaccine. The DNA of the CDR3 is TGTGCCAGCAGTGGACCGGGACAGCGACAGGATACGCAGTATTTT. Amino acid sequence: CASSGPGQRQDTQYF.